This TCR beta chain was captured by sequencing in a study of T cell responses to AZD1222 COVID-19 vaccine. Study conclusions and caveats: The study sampled repertoires only after the peak T cell response.

Turning to this clone: Its antigen is currently unknown.

Some clones are missing from TCRdb's copy, which holds only in-frame ones; the method was immunoSEQ multiplex PCR. This table has some 150,000 clones, 90% to 95% appearing once. CDR1 is MNHNS, CDR2 SASEGT, per germline. This CDR3 comprises 14 residues. Trimming at V came to 1 base and at J to 4 bases, leaving 0 bases not matched to a gene. The sequence was obtained from an adult who received the AZD1222 COVID-19 vaccine. The V gene is TRBV6-1, the J gene TRBJ2-3; 9 nucleotides align to TRBD1. Sequencing was performed on peripheral blood, taken 28 days after the second AZD1222 dose. The CDR3 DNA is TGTGCCAGCAGTGAAGGACAGGGGGCAGATACGCAGTATTTT. Translation gives CASSEGQGADTQYF.